The clone carrying this TCR beta chain was detected ten times or more. Its antigen is not identified. The data are from a study of CD8+CD57+ T cells in acquired aplastic anemia. Study-wide results and limits: Between patients and controls, 25 to 30 CD8+ CDR3 sequences were found in common.

Genomic DNA, serving as template, underwent TCR beta VDJ and CDR3 profiling. TCRdb ran MiXCR on the reads and lists one entry per CDR3 protein. The sample comprises 250,000 to 300,000 distinct CDR3 sequences, roughly 53% of which are singletons, and approximately 1.3% rests with the top ten. The germline V gene has CDR1 KGHSH and CDR2 LQKENI. The CDR3 consists of 11 residues. V was trimmed by 2 bases and J by 5 bases, leaving 1 base between them. All sequencing subjects had displayed CD8+CD57+ cell expansion on flow cytometry. What was sequenced was sorted CD4+, CD8+, or CD8+CD57+ T cells (not recorded which) from PBMCs. The receptor was isolated from a human donor with aplastic anemia. This chain connects TRBV18 to TRBJ2-1, with D unresolved. This chain's CDR3 is CASSPNNEQFF. The CDR3, as DNA: TGTGCCAGCTCACCAAACAATGAGCAGTTCTTC.